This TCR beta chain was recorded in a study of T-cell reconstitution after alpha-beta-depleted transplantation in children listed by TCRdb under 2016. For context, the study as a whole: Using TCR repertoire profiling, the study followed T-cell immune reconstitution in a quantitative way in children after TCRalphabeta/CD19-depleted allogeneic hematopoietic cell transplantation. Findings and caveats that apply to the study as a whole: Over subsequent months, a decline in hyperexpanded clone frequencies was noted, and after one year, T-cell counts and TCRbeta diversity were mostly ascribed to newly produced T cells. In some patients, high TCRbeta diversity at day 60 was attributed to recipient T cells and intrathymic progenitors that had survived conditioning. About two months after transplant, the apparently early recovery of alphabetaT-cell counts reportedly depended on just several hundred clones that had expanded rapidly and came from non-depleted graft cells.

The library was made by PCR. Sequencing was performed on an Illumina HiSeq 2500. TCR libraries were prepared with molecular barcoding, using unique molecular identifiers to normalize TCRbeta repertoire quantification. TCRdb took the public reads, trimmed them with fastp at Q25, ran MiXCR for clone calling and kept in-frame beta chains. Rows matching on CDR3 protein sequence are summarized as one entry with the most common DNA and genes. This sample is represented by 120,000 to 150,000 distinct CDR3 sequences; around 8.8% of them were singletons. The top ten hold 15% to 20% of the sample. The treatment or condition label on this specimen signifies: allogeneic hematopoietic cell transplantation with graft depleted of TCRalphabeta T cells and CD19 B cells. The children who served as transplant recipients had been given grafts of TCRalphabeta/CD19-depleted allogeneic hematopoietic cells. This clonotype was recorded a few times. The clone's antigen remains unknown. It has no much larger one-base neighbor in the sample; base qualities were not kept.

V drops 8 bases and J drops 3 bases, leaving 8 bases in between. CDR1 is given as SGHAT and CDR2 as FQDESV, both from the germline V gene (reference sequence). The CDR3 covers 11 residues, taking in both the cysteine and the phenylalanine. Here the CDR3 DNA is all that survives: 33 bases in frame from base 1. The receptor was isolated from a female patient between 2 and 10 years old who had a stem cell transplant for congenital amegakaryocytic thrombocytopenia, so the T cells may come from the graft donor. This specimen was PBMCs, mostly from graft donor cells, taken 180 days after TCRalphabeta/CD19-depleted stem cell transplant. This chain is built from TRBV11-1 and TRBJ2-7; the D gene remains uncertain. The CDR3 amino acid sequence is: CASRAYYEQYF. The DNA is TGTGCCAGCCGGGCCTACTACGAGCAGTACTTC.